This T cell receptor (beta chain) was captured by sequencing in a study of blood T cell repertoires in COVID-19 (dated by TCRdb to 2018 to 2021). As for the study more broadly: The collaborator samples originated in the United States, Italy and Spain and spanned the acute and convalescent phases of COVID-19. The prospective study material was composed of cDNA or gDNA derived from T cells, B-cell-depleted T cells, or PBMCs. Nearly every sample came with metadata listing a de-identified subject ID, COVID-19 status, age in years and sex. The dataset comprised deeply sampled blood TCRbeta repertoires from subjects exposed to, actively infected with, or recovered from COVID-19. HLA class I and class II types, where available, came from metadata supplied by the sample provider rather than from assay-based typing. The samples were drawn from two sources: the first 160 participants of the ongoing ImmuneRACE study, and 1,254 subjects contributed by 6 global collaborators. The repertoires were made available in a free public database intended to serve as a resource for research on the immune response to SARS-CoV-2.

As concerns this clone: The specificity of this receptor is unknown. There are no base qualities to consult, and no much larger clone falls within one base.

The investigation overall reported the following: The quantity of clinical and demographic metadata differed by source and by participant and was supplied without curation.

Each collaborating institution followed its own protocols to collect whole blood in K2EDTA tubes. For TCRbeta analysis, collaborators shipped samples as frozen whole blood, isolated PBMCs, or DNA extracted from either of those sample types. TCRbeta CDR3 regions were amplified from genomic DNA by means of the immunoSEQ Assay, a bias-controlled multiplex PCR. As for the authors' bioinformatics: The number of nucleated cells in each sample was estimated from the amplification of reference gene primers within the assay. To quantify the absolute abundance of each unique TCRbeta CDR3 rearrangement, sequence reads were collapsed and filtered. Productive Simpson clonality was computed per sample as the square root of Simpson's diversity index over productive rearrangements. This immuneACCESS table, as held by TCRdb, lists in-frame sequences with V and J called but not all clones. Of the missing ones, under half trace to an unresolved V gene in checked studies; the others have no known cause. The V and J calls and the clone size are those of that table, but D and trimming were determined from the DNA. This sample has about 250,000 clones in its table, and around 88% of those were observed once. The ten most abundant clones make up 1.2% to 1.5% of the sample.

For this chain, trimming is 0 bases at the V end and 0 bases at the J end, and the number of junction bases without a gene match is 10. Based on the germline V gene (reference sequence), the CDR1 and CDR2 sequences are MNHEY and SMNVEV. The CDR3 has 18 amino acids, counting the end cysteine and phenylalanine. Only the CDR3 DNA is retained, 54 bases long and in frame from the first base. The sequenced material came from peripheral blood. This receptor was obtained from a man at least 80 years old with acute or convalescent COVID-19. This receptor chain uses TRBV27 and TRBJ1-1; TRBD1 matches 7 bases in the middle. The nucleotides are TGTGCCAGCAGTTTATCGAGATGGACAGGTCGCATGAACACTGAAGCTTTCTTT. Its protein product is CASSLSRWTGRMNTEAFF.